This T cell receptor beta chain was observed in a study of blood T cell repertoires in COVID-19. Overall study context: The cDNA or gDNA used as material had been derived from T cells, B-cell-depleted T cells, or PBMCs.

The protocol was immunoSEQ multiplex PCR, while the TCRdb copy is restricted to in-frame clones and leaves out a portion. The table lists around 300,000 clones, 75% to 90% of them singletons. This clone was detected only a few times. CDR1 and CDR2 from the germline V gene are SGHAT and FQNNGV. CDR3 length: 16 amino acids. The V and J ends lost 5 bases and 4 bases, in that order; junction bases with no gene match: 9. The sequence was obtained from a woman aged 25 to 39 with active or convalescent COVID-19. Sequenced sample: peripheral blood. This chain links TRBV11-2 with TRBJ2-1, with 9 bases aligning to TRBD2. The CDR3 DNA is TGTGCCAGCAGCATTCTAGCGGGGACCCTATACAATGAGCAGTTCTTC. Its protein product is CASSILAGTLYNEQFF.